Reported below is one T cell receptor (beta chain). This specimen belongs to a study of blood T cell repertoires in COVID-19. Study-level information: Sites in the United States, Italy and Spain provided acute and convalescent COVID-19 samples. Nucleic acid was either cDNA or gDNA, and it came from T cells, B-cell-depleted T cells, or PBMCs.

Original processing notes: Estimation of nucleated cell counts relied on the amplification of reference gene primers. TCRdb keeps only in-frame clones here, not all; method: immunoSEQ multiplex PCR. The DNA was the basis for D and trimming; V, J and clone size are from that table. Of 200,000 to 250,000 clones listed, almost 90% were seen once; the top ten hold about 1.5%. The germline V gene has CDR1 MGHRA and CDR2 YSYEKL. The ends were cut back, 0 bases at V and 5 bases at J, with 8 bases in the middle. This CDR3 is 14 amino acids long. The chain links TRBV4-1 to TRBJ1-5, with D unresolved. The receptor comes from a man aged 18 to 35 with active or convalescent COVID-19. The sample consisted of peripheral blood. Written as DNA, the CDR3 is TGCGCCAGCAGCCAAGATCTCTCTTATCAGCCCCAGCATTTT. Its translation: CASSQDLSYQPQHF.